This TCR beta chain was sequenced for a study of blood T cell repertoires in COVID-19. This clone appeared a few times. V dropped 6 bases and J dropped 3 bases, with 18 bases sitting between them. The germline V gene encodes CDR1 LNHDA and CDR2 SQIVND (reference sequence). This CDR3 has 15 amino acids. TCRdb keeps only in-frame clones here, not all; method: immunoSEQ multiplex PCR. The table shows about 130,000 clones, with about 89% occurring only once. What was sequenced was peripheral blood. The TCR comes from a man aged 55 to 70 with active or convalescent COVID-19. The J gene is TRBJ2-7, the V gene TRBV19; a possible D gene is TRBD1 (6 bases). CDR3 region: CASSLGETGYYEQYF. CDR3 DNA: TGTGCCAGTAGCCTAGGGGAGACAGGTTACTACGAGCAGTACTTC.